A single sample gave rise to the 27 T cell receptor beta chains below, sequenced in a study of cytomegalovirus exposure and HLA in healthy donors. The PCR made use of 60 Vbeta and 13 Jbeta primers. The method was immunoSEQ multiplex PCR; TCRdb's version includes in-frame clones alone and lacks a portion of them. The repertoire holds about 70,000 clones, with under 85% as singletons. The sequencing sample was made of PBMCs. Receptors were obtained from a woman aged 60-75 years in good health and CMV-seropositive.

J is TRBJ1-1 and V is TRBV6-1, with 9 bases lining up with TRBD1. The length of the CDR3 is 15 residues. With 5 bases clipped from V and 1 base from J, the junction kept 5 bases outside the gene matches. Germline V gene sequence: CDR1 MNHNS, CDR2 SASEGT. CDR3 nucleotide sequence: TGTGCCAGCAGTAGGACAGGGGCTGCGAACACTGAAGCTTTCTTT. Protein: CASSRTGAANTEAFF.

Comments on this clone: The conserved closing phenylalanine or tryptophan is absent in this CDR3, likely reflecting a read error. V gene TRBV5-1 combines with J gene TRBJ1-1, with D unclear. Germline CDR1 and CDR2: SGHRS and YFSETQ. The germline V and J ends were trimmed by 0 bases and 6 bases, with 9 bases remaining between them. The CDR3 sequence is 13 residues long. CDR3 protein: CASSLGPSSEAFV. CDR3 DNA sequence: TGCGCCAGCAGCTTGGGTCCTTCCTCTGAAGCTTTCGTT.

This chain uses TRBV10-3 with TRBJ2-5; tentatively, D is TRBD2 (6 bases). V lost 4 bases, J lost 5 bases, and 11 bases lay in between. The CDR3 covers 13 residues. Germline CDR1 ENHRY, CDR2 SYGVKD. The CDR3 loop reads CAISVGGLETQYF. The CDR3 DNA is TGTGCCATCAGTGTTGGGGGGTTGGAGACCCAGTACTTC.

This clone appeared a few times. The rearrangement uses TRBV7-2 and TRBJ1-1, with D unclear. CDR3 size: 14 residues. Germline CDR1 SGHTA, CDR2 FQGNSA. Trimming removed 1 base from V and 5 bases from J, with 11 bases in between. CDR3 sequence: CASSLVRGQTEAFF. CDR3 sequence (DNA): TGTGCCAGCAGCTTAGTGCGAGGGCAAACTGAAGCTTTCTTT. The whole variable domain, remainder taken from reference TRBV7-2 and TRBJ1-1, is GAGVSQSPSNKVTEKGKDVELRCDPISGHTALYWYRQSLGQGLEFLIYFQGNSAPDKSGLPSDRFSAERTGGSVSTLTIQRTQQEDSAVYLCASSLVRGQTEAFFGQGTRLTVV.

The rearrangement joins TRBV4-1 to TRBJ2-7, with TRBD2 identical over 8 bases. CDR3 length: 16 residues. V dropped 0 bases and J dropped 3; count of bases not matched to a gene: 7. Per germline, CDR1 MGHRA and CDR2 YSYEKL. The CDR3 DNA reads TGCGCCAGCAGCCAAGAAAAACGGGAGGGCCTCTACGAGCAGTACTTC. Translating gives CASSQEKREGLYEQYF.

This clone was found once. The V call is TRBV2, the J call TRBJ2-1, with 13 bases fitting TRBD2. Germline V gene data show CDR1 as SNHLY and CDR2 as FYNNEI. V lost 10 bases to trimming and J lost 4 bases; unmatched junction nucleotides: 7. The CDR3 extends over 15 amino acids. The CDR3 nucleotides read TGTGCCATCACCGGGACTAGCGGGATTTACAATGAGCAGTTCTTC. As protein: CAITGTSGIYNEQFF.

The chain couples TRBV5-1 to TRBJ1-2; D is uncertain. Germline V gene data show CDR1 as SGHRS and CDR2 as YFSETQ. This CDR3 is 15 amino acids long. V was cut by 4 bases and J by 7 bases, with 20 bases left in between. The CDR3 region has the DNA TGCGCCAGCAGCCAGAACCACAAGCAGGTTTCTGGCTACACCTTC. Residues: CASSQNHKQVSGYTF.

J is TRBJ1-1 and V is TRBV9; D is uncertain. V was trimmed by 3 bases and J by 1 base, leaving 13 bases between them. CDR3 size: 15 residues. Germline V gene lookup returns CDR1 SGDLS and CDR2 YYNGEE. The CDR3 spells CASSGPATGNTEAFF. The CDR3 DNA reads as TGTGCCAGCAGCGGACCGGCAACGGGGAACACTGAAGCTTTCTTT.

The J gene is TRBJ2-7, the V gene TRBV18, with 11 bases aligning to TRBD1. Trimming cost V 3 bases and J 6 bases; bases outside gene matches: 10. This CDR3 is built from 16 residues. Germline-derived CDR1 and CDR2 are KGHSH and LQKENI. CDR3 sequence: CASSPSGTGGQAEQYF. Here the CDR3 DNA reads TGTGCCAGCTCACCGTCCGGGACAGGGGGTCAAGCCGAGCAGTACTTC.

The chain employs TRBV6-6 and TRBJ2-6, with 7 bases that match TRBD1. The ends lost 6 bases at V and 4 bases at J; junction bases unmatched: 9. CDR1 is MNHNY and CDR2 is SVGAGI in the germline V gene (reference sequence). This CDR3 is 16 amino acids long. CDR3 in DNA: TGTGCCAGCAGCCGGGGACAGATGACCGGGGCCAACGTCCTGACTTTC. It specifies CASSRGQMTGANVLTF.

The chain combines TRBV5-1 with TRBJ2-7; 7 bases align to TRBD1. V lost 4 bases and J lost 1; bases outside the gene matches: 5. The CDR3 contains 14 residues. The germline V gene encodes CDR1 SGHRS and CDR2 YFSETQ. In DNA form, the CDR3 reads TGCGCCAGCAGCCCGAGGGACAGTTCCTACGAGCAGTACTTC. Its translation: CASSPRDSSYEQYF.

The chain combines TRBV7-2 with TRBJ2-3; tentative D call: TRBD1 (6 bases). From germline, CDR1 is SGHTA and CDR2 FQGNSA. This CDR3 region has 14 residues. V lost 2 bases and J lost 0, with 6 bases in between. The CDR3 region has the DNA TGTGCCAGCAGCTTACAGGGGAGCACAGATACGCAGTATTTT. It encodes CASSLQGSTDTQYF.

This clone was picked up one time. The chain has TRBV6-6 and TRBJ2-1, with 8 bases matching TRBD2. CDR3 length: 13 residues. V dropped 5 bases and J dropped 5; count of bases not matched to a gene: 2. Germline-derived CDR1 and CDR2 are MNHNY and SVGAGI (reference sequence). The CDR3 protein is CASSGSGNNEQFF. The CDR3 DNA reads as TGTGCCAGCAGTGGTAGCGGGAACAATGAGCAGTTCTTC.

This clone was seen a few times. This chain joins TRBV5-5 and TRBJ1-1; a possible D gene is TRBD1 (5 bases). V was shortened by 4 bases and J by 1 base, with 14 bases between the two germline ends. CDR1 is SGHKS, CDR2 YYEKEE, per germline (reference sequence). The CDR3 is 15 amino acids. In nucleotides, the CDR3 is TGTGCCAGCAGCGCCTCCGGGACTACGAACACTGAAGCTTTCTTT. Translation: CASSASGTTNTEAFF.

The rearrangement uses TRBV30 and TRBJ1-6; D is perhaps TRBD1 (5 bases). The CDR3 is made up of 15 amino acids. V lost 2 bases to trimming and J lost 7 bases, with 15 bases between them. Germline-derived CDR1 and CDR2 are GTSNPN and SVGIG (reference sequence). CDR3 residues: CAWSTPGRANSPLHF. The CDR3 region has the DNA TGTGCCTGGAGTACGCCGGGCAGGGCGAATTCACCCCTCCACTTT.

V and J are TRBV10-3 and TRBJ1-2, with TRBD1 identical over 7 bases. Germline assignment: CDR1 ENHRY and CDR2 SYGVKD. Losses at the gene ends were 3 bases for V and 5 bases for J; bases not matched to a gene: 6. The CDR3 extends over 14 amino acids. The CDR3 protein is CAISDLGQAYGYTF. CDR3 sequence (DNA): TGTGCCATCAGTGACCTCGGACAGGCATATGGCTACACCTTC.

This chain links TRBV5-1 with TRBJ1-2; D remains unclear. This CDR3 spans 17 amino acids. Trimming took off 0 bases at V and 1 base at J, with 16 bases between the two ends. Germline CDR1 and CDR2: SGHRS and YFSETQ. The CDR3 loop is CASSLDGSQPYNYGYTF. The CDR3 nucleotides are TGCGCCAGCAGCTTGGACGGGAGCCAGCCCTATAACTATGGCTACACCTTC. Together with reference TRBV5-1 and TRBJ1-2, the CDR3 gives the full variable domain: KAGVTQTPRYLIKTRGQQVTLSCSPISGHRSVSWYQQTPGQGLQFLFEYFSETQRNKGNFPGRFSGRQFSNSRSEMNVSTLELGDSALYLCASSLDGSQPYNYGYTFGSGTRLTVV.

This clone was seen a handful of times. The chain carries TRBV5-5 and TRBJ2-6, with D possibly being TRBD2 (5 bases). Germline V gene data show CDR1 as SGHKS and CDR2 as YYEKEE (reference sequence). The CDR3 spans 17 residues. V dropped 0 bases and J dropped 4 bases, with 14 bases sitting between them. CDR3 bases: TGTGCCAGCAGCTTGGAAGTCTGGAGGCCCGGGGCCAACGTCCTGACTTTC. This codes for CASSLEVWRPGANVLTF.

J is TRBJ2-5 and V is TRBV2, with TRBD2 identical over 8 bases. CDR3 length: 18 amino acids. Germline CDR1 reads SNHLY; CDR2 reads FYNNEI. V trimming: 2 bases; J trimming: 3 bases; junction bases outside the gene matches: 14. The CDR3 coding sequence is TGTGCCAGCAGTGAACTCCCGGGGGGGGGAGGACGCAAAGAGACCCAGTACTTC. It yields the protein CASSELPGGGGRKETQYF. The entire variable domain, with the rest obtained from reference TRBV2 and TRBJ2-5, is as follows: EPEVTQTPSHQVTQMGQEVILRCVPISNHLYFYWYRQILGQKVEFLVSFYNNEISEKSEIFDDQFSVERPDGSNFTLKIRSTKLEDSAMYFCASSELPGGGGRKETQYFGPGTRLLVL.

This clone was counted between two and nine times. Different DNA sequences within this sample yield the same CDR3. J is TRBJ1-4 and V is TRBV6-1; TRBD1 agrees at 8 bases. Germline CDR1 is MNHNS and CDR2 is SASEGT. V lost 1 base, J lost 8 bases, and 3 bases stayed unmatched. The CDR3 has 14 amino acids. This CDR3 is CASSEGTGWEKLFF. CDR3 coding DNA: TGTGCCAGCAGTGAAGGGACAGGGTGGGAAAAACTGTTTTTT.

This sequence joins TRBV2 and TRBJ2-7; tentatively, D is TRBD2 (7 bases). The CDR3 loop spans 12 amino acids. Trimming removed 4 bases from V and 5 bases from J, with 9 bases in between. Germline lookup yields CDR1 SNHLY and CDR2 FYNNEI. Here the CDR3 DNA reads TGTGCCAGCAGTGGGGAGGGGGACGAGCAGTACTTC. Amino acids: CASSGEGDEQYF.

CDR3 coding DNA: TGTGCCAGCAGCGTTATCTCTGGAAACACCATATATTTT. Translating it yields CASSVISGNTIYF. This chain connects TRBV5-5 to TRBJ1-3; D gene ambiguous. Between the trimmed V and J ends, which lost 4 bases and 0 bases, there was a span of 5 bases. There are 13 residues in the CDR3. Germline CDR1 and CDR2: SGHKS and YYEKEE (reference sequence).

The chain couples TRBV5-6 to TRBJ2-2; TRBD1 aligns across 10 bases. The CDR3 is 15 residues long. V was pared by 1 base and J by 6 bases, with 3 bases of the junction left unmatched. Per germline, CDR1 SGHDT and CDR2 YYEEEE. The CDR3 DNA follows: TGTGCCAGCAGCTTGTTGGGACAGGGGCCCGGGGAGCTGTTTTTT. Translated, it gives CASSLLGQGPGELFF.

This chain joins TRBV6-1 and TRBJ2-7; possibly TRBD2 for D (6 bases). This CDR3 comprises 14 residues. The germline V and J ends were trimmed by 9 bases and 2 bases, with 17 bases remaining between them. The germline V gene encodes CDR1 MNHNS and CDR2 SASEGT. The DNA for the CDR3 is TGTGCCAGTACACGGGACTCCTCTACCTACGAGCAGTACTTC. It encodes CASTRDSSTYEQYF.

The V gene is TRBV21-1, the J gene TRBJ1-3. TRBV21-1 is a pseudogene locus. The CDR3 loop spans 15 amino acids. The CDR3 sequence is CASSKEGGSGNTIYF. The CDR3 DNA reads as TGTGCCAGCAGCAAAGAAGGAGGGTCTGGAAACACCATATATTTT.

The gene calls are TRBV19 and TRBJ2-3; tentative D call: TRBD1 (5 bases). CDR3 size: 12 residues. V was cut by 5 bases and J by 5 bases, with 8 bases left in between. The germline V gene has CDR1 LNHDA and CDR2 SQIVND (reference sequence). This chain's CDR3 is CASSPQGDTQYF. The CDR3 DNA sequence: TGTGCCAGTAGTCCCCAGGGAGATACGCAGTATTTT.

The genes are TRBV28 and TRBJ2-1; 7 bases are a match to TRBD2. The V gene end was trimmed by 4 bases and the J gene end by 6 bases; junction bases not matched to a gene: 9. This CDR3 is 15 amino acids long. Per germline, CDR1 MDHEN and CDR2 SYDVKM. CDR3 DNA sequence: TGTGCCAGCAGTTCCCGCCGGACTAGTGGCAATGAGCAGTTCTTC. It specifies CASSSRRTSGNEQFF. Variable domain in full (rest from reference TRBV28 and TRBJ2-1): DVKVTQSSRYLVKRTGEKVFLECVQDMDHENMFWYRQDPGLGLRLIYFSYDVKMKEKGDIPEGYSVSREKKERFSLILESASTNQTSMYLCASSSRRTSGNEQFFGPGTRLTVL.